The text below deals with one TCR beta chain. This specimen belongs to a study of blood T cell repertoires in COVID-19. Study-wide context: Samples taken during acute and convalescent COVID-19 were collected in the United States, Italy and Spain. T cells, B-cell-depleted T cells, or PBMCs supplied cDNA or gDNA.

Authors' processing steps: Reference gene primers were amplified, and this amplification served to estimate nucleated cell counts. Repertoires were generated with immunoSEQ multiplex PCR, while TCRdb's copy carries only in-frame clones and drops some. Clone size and the V and J calls come from that table; the DNA yielded D and trimming. The sample gives around 140,000 clones, around nine tenths of which show up once; 1.5% to 2% is in the top ten. The length of the CDR3 is 14 residues. The trim removed 4 bases at V and 6 bases at J, leaving 7 bases unmatched. CDR1 and CDR2 (germline): SGHNT, YYREEE (reference sequence).

The material sequenced was peripheral blood. This sequence joins TRBV5-4 and TRBJ1-2; 9 nucleotides align to TRBD1. The source is a human donor in a cohort sampled during active COVID-19. CDR3 sequence: CASSARDRENGYTF. The DNA of the CDR3 is TGTGCCAGCAGCGCCCGGGACAGGGAGAATGGCTACACCTTC.